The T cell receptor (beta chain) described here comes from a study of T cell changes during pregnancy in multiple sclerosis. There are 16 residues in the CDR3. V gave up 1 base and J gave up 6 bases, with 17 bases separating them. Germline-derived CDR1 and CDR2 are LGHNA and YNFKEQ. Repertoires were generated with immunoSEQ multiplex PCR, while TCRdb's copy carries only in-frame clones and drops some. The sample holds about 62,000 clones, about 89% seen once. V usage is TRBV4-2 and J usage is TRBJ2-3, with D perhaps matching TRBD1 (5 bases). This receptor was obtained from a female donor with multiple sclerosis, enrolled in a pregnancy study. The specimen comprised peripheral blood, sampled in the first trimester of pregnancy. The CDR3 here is CASSQVGAERTDTQYF. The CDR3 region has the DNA TGTGCCAGCAGCCAAGTTGGGGCCGAGCGAACGGATACGCAGTATTTT.